This T cell receptor beta chain was captured by sequencing in a study of shared T cell receptors in the human thymus. The CDR3 is 14 residues long. V gave up 5 bases and J gave up 4 bases, with 15 bases separating them. The V gene's germline CDR1 is SGHAT and CDR2 FQNNGV. Data came from immunoSEQ multiplex PCR; TCRdb stores just in-frame clones and leaves some out. The table records over 450,000 clones, about 84% of them present only once. These records were also assigned to another study, of human thymus T cells. That paper notes: Thymic material originated from resections removed in the course of corrective heart surgery. Unrelated individuals were reported by related research to share highly overlapping thymic repertoires.

What was sequenced was thymocytes. The chain is built from TRBV11-2 and TRBJ2-7, with a possible D match to TRBD2 (5 bases). This receptor was obtained from a boy in the first two years of life with a congenital heart defect. The CDR3 DNA reads as TGTGCCAGCAGCCCCGGGGAGCGGTCGTACGAGCAGTACTTC. Translating gives CASSPGERSYEQYF.